This is a list of T cell receptor beta chains from one sample in a study of shared clonotypes between healthy human individuals. Assay: immunoSEQ multiplex PCR; the TCRdb copy retains only in-frame clones and omits some. The sample lists some 1 million clones, approximately 68% occurring once. The sample comprised memory CD4+ T cells sorted from blood. The receptors stem from a man between 18 and 35 years old in good health. The CDR3 runs from the conserved cysteine through the conserved F or W. The D gene is left open where the match is weak. Clone size is stated in some rows and not others, as once, few, many or a class when expanded.

clone_size | j_call | v_call | d_call | cdr3_aa | cdr3_nt
NA | TRBJ2-5 | TRBV7-2 | NA | CASSLGMRGQETQYF | TGTGCCAGCAGCCTCGGTATGAGGGGGCAAGAGACCCAGTACTTC
NA | TRBJ2-5 | TRBV15 | NA | CATSGRRETQYF | TGTGCCACCAGCGGGAGAAGGGAGACCCAGTACTTC
NA | TRBJ2-5 | TRBV11-1 | NA | CASSRGRAAGLVETQYF | TGTGCCAGCAGCAGGGGCCGGGCTGCGGGGTTAGTGGAGACCCAGTACTTC
few | TRBJ2-7 | TRBV28 | NA | CATSGGNSYEQYF | TGTGCCACCAGTGGGGGGAACTCCTACGAGCAGTACTTC
NA | TRBJ1-3 | TRBV19 | NA | CASGASSGGKPGNTIYF | TGTGCCAGTGGAGCATCCTCCGGGGGGAAACCTGGAAACACCATATATTTT
NA | TRBJ2-3 | TRBV9 | NA | CASRAGGSSTDTQYF | TGTGCCAGCAGAGCTGGCGGATCTAGCACAGATACGCAGTATTTT
NA | TRBJ2-1 | TRBV5-1 | TRBD2 | CASRLTSGSLNEQFF | TGCGCCAGCAGACTTACTAGCGGGAGTTTGAATGAGCAGTTCTTC
NA | TRBJ2-5 | TRBV18 | NA | CASSPRDKETQYF | TGTGCCAGCTCACCACGAGACAAGGAGACCCAGTACTTC
NA | TRBJ2-7 | TRBV6-1 | TRBD1 | CASLKGTGSYEQYF | TGTGCCAGCCTCAAAGGGACAGGGTCCTACGAGCAGTACTTC
NA | TRBJ2-6 | TRBV13 | NA | CASSSRPASGANVLTF | TGTGCCAGCAGCTCCCGCCCCGCTTCTGGGGCCAACGTCCTGACTTTC
NA | TRBJ2-1 | TRBV18 | TRBD2 | CASSPRKAGLAGSEQFF | TGTGCCAGCTCACCACGGAAAGCGGGACTAGCGGGGAGCGAGCAGTTCTTC
NA | TRBJ2-2 | TRBV27 | TRBD2 | CASSPGAGGTNTGELFF | TGTGCCAGCAGTCCCGGGGCGGGAGGGACGAACACCGGGGAGCTGTTTTTT
once | TRBJ1-5 | TRBV19 | NA | CASSIESPTGGGQPQHF | TGTGCCAGTAGTATAGAAAGCCCGACGGGCGGAGGTCAGCCCCAGCATTTT
NA | TRBJ1-4 | TRBV6-5 | NA | CASSPRRNEKLFF | TGTGCCAGCAGCCCACGGCGCAATGAAAAACTGTTTTTT
NA | TRBJ2-7 | TRBV7-2 | NA | CASSSWGLGQYF | TGTGCCAGCAGCTCCTGGGGTCTCGGGCAGTACTTC
NA | TRBJ2-7 | TRBV7-2 | TRBD2 | CASSQVRGGRALEQYF | TGTGCCAGCAGCCAAGTCCGGGGCGGGAGGGCCCTCGAGCAGTACTTC
few | TRBJ2-2 | TRBV7-2 | TRBD2 | CASSLALAGGELFF | TGTGCCAGCAGCTTAGCGCTAGCGGGAGGGGAGCTGTTTTTT
NA | TRBJ1-1 | TRBV7-2 | NA | CASSPRQGSAEAFF | TGTGCCAGCAGCCCCAGGCAGGGCTCTGCTGAAGCTTTCTTT
few | TRBJ2-5 | TRBV7-2 | NA | CASSLEAGMGTQYF | TGTGCCAGCAGCTTAGAGGCCGGAATGGGGACCCAGTACTTC
NA | TRBJ2-3 | TRBV7-2 | TRBD2 | CASSLGASGSGTDTQYF | TGTGCCAGCAGCTTAGGCGCTAGCGGGAGCGGGACAGATACGCAGTATTTT
few | TRBJ1-5 | TRBV6-1 | NA | CASASVGNQPQHF | TGTGCCAGCGCCTCAGTCGGCAATCAGCCCCAGCATTTT
NA | TRBJ2-2 | TRBV7-9 | NA | CASSLATGLNTGELFF | TGTGCCAGCAGCTTAGCTACGGGACTTAACACCGGGGAGCTGTTTTTT
NA | TRBJ1-5 | TRBV30 | NA | CACQADSNQPQHF | TGTGCCTGCCAAGCGGATAGCAATCAGCCCCAGCATTTT
NA | TRBJ2-7 | TRBV13 | TRBD2 | CASSLPGLAGSYEQYF | TGTGCCAGCAGCCTGCCGGGACTAGCGGGCTCCTACGAGCAGTACTTC
NA | TRBJ2-1 | TRBV2 | TRBD2 | CASTGTSVEQFF | TGTGCCAGCACCGGGACTAGCGTTGAGCAGTTCTTC
NA | TRBJ2-3 | TRBV7-2 | TRBD2 | CASSLGREARSTDTQYF | TGTGCCAGCAGCTTAGGGCGGGAGGCCAGAAGCACAGATACGCAGTATTTT
NA | TRBJ1-2 | TRBV5-4 | NA | CASSRTDRVNGYTF | TGTGCCAGCAGCCGGACCGATAGGGTAAATGGCTACACCTTC
NA | TRBJ2-1 | TRBV19 | NA | CASSIGWANEQFF | TGTGCCAGTAGTATCGGCTGGGCCAATGAGCAGTTCTTC
NA | TRBJ2-5 | TRBV10-3 | NA | CAISGPGEPADF | TGTGCCATCAGTGGCCCCGGGGAGCCAGCCGACTTC